This passage covers 15 T cell receptor beta chains from one sample sequenced in a study of blood T cell repertoires in COVID-19. Sequencing used immunoSEQ multiplex PCR; TCRdb keeps in-frame clones, though not all of them. The data show hundreds of thousands of clones, roughly 88% seen once. The sample comprised peripheral blood. The receptor set was obtained from a woman younger than 45 with active or convalescent COVID-19.

The chain couples TRBV19 to TRBJ2-1, with 9 positions matching TRBD1. The germline V gene has CDR1 LNHDA and CDR2 SQIVND (reference sequence). CDR3 length: 15 residues. After removal of 7 bases from V and 8 bases from J, the junction contained 12 bases not matched to a gene. The CDR3 DNA sequence: TGTGCCAGTAACAGGGGGCCTGGCGTTGTGGATGAGCAGTTCTTC. This encodes CASNRGPGVVDEQFF.

This chain connects TRBV10-3 to TRBJ1-2, with D unresolved. Per germline, CDR1 ENHRY and CDR2 SYGVKD. V was shortened by 4 bases and J by 1 base, with 16 bases between the two germline ends. The CDR3 loop spans 16 amino acids. The CDR3 coding sequence is TGTGCCATCAGTGGGGCAGAGGGAAAGGATAACTATGGCTACACCTTC. This encodes CAISGAEGKDNYGYTF.

The chain links TRBV5-5 to TRBJ1-2; D remains unclear. Germline CDR1 and CDR2: SGHKS and YYEKEE (reference sequence). V shed 4 bases and J shed 5 bases, with 18 bases lying between them. This CDR3 region has 15 residues. The CDR3 sequence: CASSRTGVFLYGYTF. As DNA, the CDR3 is TGTGCCAGCAGCCGGACTGGGGTATTTTTATATGGCTACACCTTC.

The J gene is TRBJ1-6, the V gene TRBV15, with TRBD1 matching 7 bases. Per the germline V gene, CDR1 is LNHNV and CDR2 is YYDKDF (reference sequence). V was pared by 4 bases and J by 4 bases, with 10 bases of the junction left unmatched. CDR3 length: 17 residues. CDR3 sequence reads: CATSTLGTVLYNSPLHF. CDR3 in DNA: TGTGCCACCAGCACCCTAGGGACAGTGCTTTATAATTCACCCCTCCACTTT.

This clone was counted between two and nine times. The chain employs TRBV29-1 and TRBJ1-5; TRBD1 might be the D (6 bases). CDR1 is SQVTM and CDR2 is ANQGSEA in the germline V gene. CDR3 size: 13 residues. The V gene lost 2 bases and the J gene lost 3 bases, with 8 bases spanning the gap. The CDR3 protein is CSVEQGHNQPQHF. Here the CDR3 DNA reads TGCAGCGTTGAACAGGGACACAATCAGCCCCAGCATTTT. Full variable domain (missing parts from reference TRBV29-1 and TRBJ1-5): SAVISQKPSRDICQRGTSLTIQCQVDSQVTMMFWYRQQPGQSLTLIATANQGSEATYESGFVIDKFPISRPNLTFSTLTVSNMSPEDSSIYLCSVEQGHNQPQHFGDGTRLSIL.

The genes are TRBV6-6 and TRBJ2-3, with a weak D call TRBD2 (5 bases). V lost 2 bases and J lost 0, with 6 bases in between. The V gene's germline CDR1 is MNHNY and CDR2 SVGAGI (reference sequence). There are 14 residues in the CDR3. CDR3 nucleotide sequence: TGTGCCAGCAGTTACGGGAGTAGCACAGATACGCAGTATTTT. It encodes CASSYGSSTDTQYF.

J is TRBJ2-5 and V is TRBV6-5; TRBD2 matches at 7 bases. This CDR3 spans 14 amino acids. Germline loops: CDR1 MNHEY, CDR2 SVGAGI. J gave up 2 bases and V 9 bases, and 9 bases lay outside the gene matches. The CDR3, as DNA: TGTGCCAGGGGAGGTCGGGGAGGGCAAGAGACCCAGTACTTC. Its translation is CARGGRGGQETQYF.

V and J are TRBV11-2 and TRBJ1-6; 8 bases line up with TRBD1. Looked up from germline, CDR1 is SGHAT and CDR2 is FQNNGV. Trimming removed 4 bases from V and 6 bases from J; junction bases left unmatched: 2. This CDR3 has 14 residues. CDR3 DNA: TGTGCCAGCAGCTCCGGACAGGGTAATTCACCCCTCCACTTT. Protein sequence: CASSSGQGNSPLHF.

J is TRBJ1-2 and V is TRBV19, with D perhaps matching TRBD1 (5 bases). Germline V gene lookup returns CDR1 LNHDA and CDR2 SQIVND (reference sequence). The length of the CDR3 is 15 residues. The germline V and J ends were trimmed by 4 bases and 4 bases, with 16 bases remaining between them. CDR3 amino acids: CASSSRGRKSYGYTF. In DNA form, the CDR3 reads TGTGCCAGTAGTAGTAGGGGCCGCAAGTCCTATGGCTACACCTTC.

V gene TRBV29-1 combines with J gene TRBJ2-1, with 7 positions matching TRBD1. CDR1 is SQVTM, CDR2 ANQGSEA, per germline. Trimming at V came to 7 bases and at J to 5 bases, leaving 17 bases not matched to a gene. This CDR3 has 16 amino acids. The CDR3, as DNA: TGCAGCGACTGGGTCACCCGGGACAGCGAGCACAATGAGCAGTTCTTC. This translates into CSDWVTRDSEHNEQFF.

The CDR3 region is CASSLSGIGYTF. CDR3 bases: TGTGCCAGCAGTTTGTCAGGGATTGGCTACACCTTC. V gene TRBV6-5 combines with J gene TRBJ1-2; a weak D match, TRBD1 (5 bases). Germline-derived CDR1 and CDR2 are MNHEY and SVGAGI. The CDR3 has 12 amino acids. With 4 bases removed from V and 7 bases from J, the gap between germline ends came to 10 bases.

The chain uses TRBV6-5 and TRBJ2-7; 8 nucleotides line up with TRBD1. The CDR3 loop spans 14 amino acids. Germline values: CDR1 MNHEY, CDR2 SVGAGI. Unmatched junction bases numbered 2, after V lost 2 bases and J lost 2 bases. The CDR3 protein is CASSYDRGAYEQYF. The CDR3 nucleotides read TGTGCCAGCAGTTACGACAGGGGTGCCTACGAGCAGTACTTC.

The CDR3 coding sequence is TGTGCCAGCAGCTCCCGGACTAGATTAATAGGGGACATTCAGTACTTC. Its translation: CASSSRTRLIGDIQYF. The chain combines TRBV7-8 with TRBJ2-4, with 7 bases aligning to TRBD2. From germline, CDR1 is SGHVS and CDR2 FQNEAQ. The CDR3 runs 16 residues. The trim removed 4 bases at V and 8 bases at J, leaving 14 bases unmatched.

This sequence joins TRBV7-8 and TRBJ2-5; D might be TRBD2 (7 bases). Germline V gives CDR1 SGHVS, CDR2 FQNEAQ. The CDR3 loop spans 14 amino acids. V was shortened by 2 bases and J by 5 bases, with 12 bases between the two germline ends. CDR3 coding DNA: TGTGCCAGCAGCTTACGGAGGGGGGGGGAGACCCAGTACTTC. Translation gives CASSLRRGGETQYF.

The V gene is TRBV20-1, the J gene TRBJ2-7; a possible D gene is TRBD1 (5 bases). The CDR3 consists of 11 residues. CDR1 and CDR2 (germline): DFQATT, SNEGSKA (reference sequence). Trimming left V 2 bases short and J 4 bases short, with 6 bases between. CDR3 loop: CSARRQYEQYF. CDR3 nucleotides: TGCAGTGCTAGAAGACAGTACGAGCAGTACTTC.